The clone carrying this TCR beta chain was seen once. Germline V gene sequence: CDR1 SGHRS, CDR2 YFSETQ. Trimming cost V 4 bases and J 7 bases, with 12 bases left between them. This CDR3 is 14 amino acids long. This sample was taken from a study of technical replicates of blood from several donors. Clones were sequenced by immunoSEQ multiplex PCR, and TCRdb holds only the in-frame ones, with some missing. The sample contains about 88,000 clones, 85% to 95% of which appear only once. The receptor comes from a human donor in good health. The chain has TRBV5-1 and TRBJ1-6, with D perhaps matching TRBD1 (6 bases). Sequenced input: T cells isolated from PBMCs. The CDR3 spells CASSQDSLNSPLHF. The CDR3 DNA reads TGCGCCAGCAGCCAGGACAGCCTCAATTCACCCCTCCACTTT.